These 8 T cell receptor beta chains were all obtained from the same sample, sequenced in a study of blood T cell repertoires in COVID-19. Sequencing was performed with immunoSEQ multiplex PCR; in TCRdb, only in-frame clones are kept and a portion is missing. The table includes approximately 150,000 clones, about 90% detected once. The sequenced material came from PBMCs or T cells enriched from blood (not recorded which). These receptor sequences come from a man aged 55 to 70 who had recovered from COVID-19.

V is TRBV5-1 and J is TRBJ1-1; 7 bases are shared with TRBD1. Germline V lookup: CDR1 SGHRS, CDR2 YFSETQ. The CDR3 is made up of 15 amino acids. The V and J ends lost 4 bases and 4 bases, in that order; junction bases with no gene match: 10. The DNA for the CDR3 is TGCGCCAGCAGCGGCCGGGACAGCTCAACCACTGAAGCTTTCTTT. As protein: CASSGRDSSTTEAFF.

V is TRBV9 and J is TRBJ1-6; D possibly corresponds to TRBD1 (5 bases). The CDR3 loop spans 15 amino acids. V was pared by 4 bases and J by 6 bases, with 14 bases between. From germline, CDR1 is SGDLS and CDR2 YYNGEE. The CDR3 here is CASSPRRATNSPLHF. The CDR3 DNA follows: TGTGCCAGCAGCCCCCGCAGGGCTACTAATTCACCCCTCCACTTT.

This clone was counted a few times. This chain joins TRBV10-2 and TRBJ1-6; maybe TRBD1 (5 bases). Germline V gene data show CDR1 as WSHSY and CDR2 as SAAADI. The CDR3 is 17 amino acids. Between the trimmed V and J ends, which lost 6 bases and 0 bases, there was a span of 15 bases. The CDR3 coding sequence is TGCGCCAGCAGGAAAGGGGAATGGAGCTCCTATAATTCACCCCTCCACTTT. Protein sequence: CASRKGEWSSYNSPLHF.

The rearrangement joins TRBV11-2 to TRBJ1-6; TRBD1 agrees at 8 bases. The trim removed 6 bases at V and 9 bases at J, leaving 13 bases unmatched. Germline values: CDR1 SGHAT, CDR2 FQNNGV. CDR3 length: 16 amino acids. In DNA, the CDR3 is TGTGCCAGCAGTCGACACGTAGGACAGGGAAGTTCACCCCTCCACTTT. It encodes CASSRHVGQGSSPLHF.

The V call is TRBV5-1, the J call TRBJ2-5; 11 nucleotides match TRBD2. V was clipped by 4 bases and J by 3 bases; unmatched bases: 2. In germline, CDR1 is SGHRS, CDR2 YFSETQ. This CDR3 has 14 amino acids. The DNA for the CDR3 is TGCGCCAGCAGCCGACTAGCGGGGAAAGAGACCCAGTACTTC. It encodes CASSRLAGKETQYF.

In its sample, this clone was seen once. V gene TRBV15 combines with J gene TRBJ2-5, with D perhaps matching TRBD2 (7 bases). Germline V gene lookup returns CDR1 LNHNV and CDR2 YYDKDF (reference sequence). The CDR3 extends over 14 amino acids. Deletions cut 1 base from V and 4 bases from J, with 10 bases between. In DNA form, the CDR3 reads TGTGCCACCAGCAGAGGGGGGGGGCGAGAGACCCAGTACTTC. This sequence encodes CATSRGGGRETQYF.

V is TRBV9 and J is TRBJ2-7; D is perhaps TRBD1 (5 bases). Per the germline V gene, CDR1 is SGDLS and CDR2 is YYNGEE. The CDR3 covers 15 residues. V gave up 4 bases and J gave up 0 bases, with 14 bases separating them. The CDR3 sequence: CASSPRAASSYEQYF. The CDR3 DNA reads as TGTGCCAGCAGCCCCAGGGCCGCTAGCTCCTACGAGCAGTACTTC.

The chain carries TRBV12-5 and TRBJ2-1; 7 nucleotides line up with TRBD2. The junction had 17 bases not matched to a gene; V was cut back by 8 bases and J by 10 bases. The germline V gene encodes CDR1 LGHNT and CDR2 FRNRAP. The CDR3 consists of 15 residues. The CDR3 protein is CASSPRGSPWGEQFF. The CDR3 nucleotides read TGTGCTAGTTCACCCCGCGGGAGTCCTTGGGGAGAGCAGTTCTTC.